This TCR delta chain was found in a study of Vδ1+ human thymocytes. Notes on this clone: Its matching antigen is unknown.

Study-wide results and limits: Thymic TRG and TRD repertoires appeared highly polyclonal, with Gaussian CDR3 length distributions. TRD repertoires were essentially private, unlike widely shared TRG clonotypes. Unlike peripheral blood Vdelta1+ controls, thymic delta-chain sequences included 20% to 25% Vdelta2 and few Vdelta3.

Extracted RNA was reverse transcribed into cDNA. Multiplex PCR used pooled V-gene forward primers and a constant-region reverse primer to amplify CDR3s. TCRdb reprocessed the multiplex PCR reads using CATT. The sample has about 75,000 delta-chain clones; around 32% are singletons. The CDR3 has 21 residues. Germline CDR1 reads TSWWSYY; CDR2 reads QGS. V shed 0 bases and J 3 bases; nucleotides not matched to a gene: 18. Sequencing was carried out using Vdelta1+ gamma-delta thymocytes from the thymus. Subset in this sample: FACS-sorted CD3+ TCRalphabeta- TCRVdelta1+ TCRVdelta2- thymocytes. This clonotype was obtained from a boy younger than two who had congenital heart surgery. The chain combines TRDV1 with TRDJ1; 11 nucleotides line up with TRDD3. This CDR3 is CALGELPSHPWGIQASDKLIF. The CDR3 DNA sequence: TGTGCTCTTGGGGAACTGCCTTCGCACCCCTGGGGGATACAGGCTTCCGATAAACTCATCTTT.